The TCR beta chain under discussion was sequenced for a study of T cell responses to AZD1222 COVID-19 vaccine. Assay: immunoSEQ multiplex PCR; the TCRdb copy retains only in-frame clones and omits some. The table records around 260,000 clones, over 90% of them present only once. This CDR3 has 13 amino acids. The V and J ends lost 4 bases and 5 bases respectively, with 11 bases between them. Germline assignment: CDR1 WSHSY and CDR2 SAAADI. Sequenced here: peripheral blood, sampled on day 0 of AZD1222 vaccination. This chain connects TRBV10-2 to TRBJ2-5; D is perhaps TRBD1 or TRBD2 (6 bases each). The receptor was derived from an adult in good health. CDR3 coding DNA: TGCGCCAGCAGTGCTGGGGGGCCCGAGACCCAGTACTTC. It translates to CASSAGGPETQYF.